A selection of T cell receptor beta chains follows, all from one sample in a study of radiation and T cells in renal cell carcinoma. Sequencing used immunoSEQ multiplex PCR; TCRdb keeps in-frame clones, though not all of them. The data contain 150,000 or so clones, roughly 90% of them seen just once; the ten biggest clones take up over 3.5%. The sequenced sample was blood, obtained from a patient whose treatment included radiotherapy and nephrectomy. The receptors come from a woman in her 70s with renal cell carcinoma. Both conserved end residues are part of each CDR3. The D gene is left open where the match is weak. The size entry is marked missing in some rows and otherwise reads once, few, many or a size class.

J,size,D,V,length,CDR3,DNA
TRBJ2-7,-,TRBD2,TRBV5-4,15,CASSLGRGDTYEQYF,TGTGCCAGCAGCTTGGGGCGGGGGGATACCTACGAGCAGTACTTC
TRBJ1-4,few,-,TRBV30,12,CAFHTGGEKLFF,TGTGCCTTCCACACGGGAGGGGAAAAACTGTTTTTT
TRBJ2-3,-,TRBD1,TRBV9,16,CASSVGLRGRADTQYF,TGTGCCAGCAGCGTAGGATTAAGGGGGCGTGCAGATACGCAGTATTTT
TRBJ1-2,-,-,TRBV21-1,16,CASSRRSGQGIYGYTF,TGTGCCAGCAGCCGGCGCTCGGGACAGGGGATCTATGGCTACACCTTC
TRBJ1-1,-,TRBD1,TRBV28,16,CASRAGGTGGFTEAFF,TGTGCCAGCAGGGCGGGTGGAACAGGGGGTTTCACTGAAGCTTTCTTT
TRBJ1-2,-,-,TRBV7-9,14,CASSPAGGDYGYTF,TGTGCCAGCAGCCCTGCGGGTGGTGACTATGGCTACACCTTC
TRBJ2-7,-,-,TRBV19,14,CASSPPSVSYEQYF,TGTGCCAGTAGTCCTCCCTCGGTTTCCTACGAGCAGTACTTC
TRBJ2-6,-,-,TRBV5-1,19,CASSLEGDRTRSGANVLTF,TGCGCCAGCAGCTTGGAAGGGGACCGTACCCGATCTGGGGCCAACGTCCTGACTTTC
TRBJ2-3,-,-,TRBV2,16,CASSEGRSSSTDTQYF,TGTGCCAGCAGTGAAGGCAGATCCTCTAGCACAGATACGCAGTATTTT
TRBJ1-5,-,-,TRBV5-5,15,CASSLWGEGSQPQHF,TGTGCCAGCAGCTTGTGGGGGGAAGGGAGTCAGCCCCAGCATTTT
TRBJ1-2,few,-,TRBV18,17,CASSLGTDTHIAYGYTF,TGTGCCAGCTCCCTTGGTACCGACACCCATATCGCTTATGGCTACACCTTC
TRBJ2-5,-,-,TRBV30,14,CAWSAGRATETQYF,TGTGCCTGGAGTGCAGGCAGGGCGACTGAGACCCAGTACTTC
TRBJ2-7,-,TRBD2,TRBV14,14,CASRSSGSSYEQYF,TGTGCCAGCAGATCTAGCGGGAGCTCCTACGAGCAGTACTTC
TRBJ2-1,-,-,TRBV2,13,CASSEATRGEQFF,TGTGCCAGCAGTGAAGCGACTAGAGGTGAGCAGTTCTTC
TRBJ2-5,-,TRBD2,TRBV6-1,14,CASSSGGVEETQYF,TGTGCCAGCAGTAGCGGGGGCGTGGAAGAGACCCAGTACTTC
TRBJ1-2,-,-,TRBV9,14,CASSVGGLSYGYTF,TGTGCCAGCAGCGTAGGGGGTCTCAGCTATGGCTACACCTTC
TRBJ2-5,once,-,TRBV5-4,13,CASSLGGGETQYF,TGTGCCAGCAGCTTGGGGGGAGGAGAGACCCAGTACTTC
TRBJ1-1,-,-,TRBV13,13,CASSLLYGTEAFF,TGTGCCAGCAGCTTACTGTATGGGACCGAAGCTTTCTTT
TRBJ2-7,-,TRBD1,TRBV25-1,15,CASSEAPQGAGEQYF,TGTGCCAGCAGTGAAGCCCCACAGGGGGCAGGGGAGCAGTACTTC
TRBJ2-3,-,-,TRBV7-2,16,CASSLWGTALTDTQYF,TGTGCCAGCAGCTTATGGGGTACAGCCCTCACAGATACGCAGTATTTT
TRBJ2-7,-,-,TRBV19,15,CASSINGQNYYEQYF,TGTGCCAGTAGTATAAACGGACAGAACTACTACGAGCAGTACTTC
TRBJ2-2,-,-,TRBV5-1,16,CASSLFTKTGAGELFF,TGCGCCAGCAGCTTGTTTACTAAAACGGGGGCCGGGGAGCTGTTTTTT
TRBJ1-2,-,TRBD1,TRBV6-6,14,CASSSRQGGVPKTF,TGTGCCAGCAGTTCAAGACAGGGTGGTGTTCCTAAAACCTTC
TRBJ2-5,-,-,TRBV7-2,11,CASSLGVAQYF,TGTGCCAGCAGCTTAGGGGTGGCCCAGTACTTC
TRBJ1-3,-,TRBD1,TRBV18,13,CASSGDRGNTIYF,TGTGCCAGCTCCGGGGACAGAGGGAACACCATATATTTT
TRBJ1-2,-,-,TRBV6-5,14,CASSLGQHNYGYTF,TGTGCCAGCAGTTTAGGACAACATAACTATGGCTACACCTTC
TRBJ2-3,-,-,TRBV27,16,CASSLSPFPKSDTQYF,TGTGCCAGCAGTTTATCTCCCTTTCCCAAGTCAGATACGCAGTATTTT
TRBJ2-7,-,TRBD1,TRBV7-2,15,CASSLGLTGGYEQYF,TGTGCCAGCAGCCTAGGATTGACAGGGGGGTACGAGCAGTACTTC
TRBJ1-2,-,-,TRBV30,13,CAWSSTGRNGYTF,TGTGCCTGGAGTTCCACCGGACGGAATGGCTACACCTTC
TRBJ1-5,-,TRBD1,TRBV28,19,CASSVGAGTGEKSNQPQHF,TGTGCCAGCAGTGTTGGGGCCGGGACAGGGGAAAAGAGCAATCAGCCCCAGCATTTT
TRBJ1-5,-,-,TRBV6-4,13,CASSRQVNQPQHF,TGTGCCAGCAGTAGACAGGTCAATCAGCCCCAGCATTTT
TRBJ2-3,-,-,TRBV7-9,13,CASSRPGKDTQYF,TGTGCCAGCAGTCGTCCGGGGAAAGATACGCAGTATTTT
TRBJ2-4,-,-,TRBV30,12,CAWGDNKNIQYF,TGTGCCTGGGGGGATAACAAAAACATTCAGTACTTC
TRBJ1-6,-,-,TRBV4-3,19,CASSQEAPGPQGVNSPLHF,TGCGCCAGCAGCCAAGAGGCCCCGGGGCCACAGGGAGTTAATTCACCCCTCCACTTT
TRBJ1-1,-,TRBD1,TRBV7-3,15,CASSLSEGARTEAFF,TGTGCCAGCAGCTTAAGTGAGGGGGCGCGGACTGAAGCTTTCTTT
TRBJ1-1,-,-,TRBV19,14,CASSLSMGLTEAFF,TGTGCCAGTAGTCTTTCAATGGGCCTGACTGAAGCTTTCTTT
TRBJ2-3,-,TRBD1,TRBV5-5,16,CASSSSGTEYTDTQYF,TGTGCCAGCAGCTCGTCTGGGACAGAATACACAGATACGCAGTATTTT
TRBJ2-3,-,TRBD2,TRBV27,18,CASSFLGLAGGHGDTQYF,TGTGCCAGCAGTTTCCTGGGACTAGCGGGGGGGCACGGAGATACGCAGTATTTT
TRBJ2-3,-,TRBD2,TRBV4-3,14,CASSQGLAGGALYF,TGCGCCAGTAGCCAAGGACTAGCGGGGGGCGCACTGTATTTT
TRBJ2-7,-,-,TRBV5-4,15,CASSLAPDLSYEQYF,TGTGCCAGCAGCTTGGCCCCGGACCTCTCCTACGAGCAGTACTTC
TRBJ2-7,once,-,TRBV10-3,14,CAISEKTQTYEQYF,TGTGCCATCAGTGAGAAGACACAGACCTACGAGCAGTACTTC
TRBJ2-1,few,-,TRBV9,14,CASSVGDEYNEQFF,TGTGCCAGCAGCGTAGGGGACGAATACAATGAGCAGTTCTTC
TRBJ2-3,-,TRBD2,TRBV7-7,15,CASSLGGGATDTQYF,TGTGCTAGCAGCTTAGGCGGGGGGGCGACAGATACGCAGTATTTT
TRBJ1-3,-,-,TRBV13,17,CASSLVGRVNSGNTIYF,TGTGCCAGCAGCTTAGTGGGGAGGGTTAACTCTGGAAACACCATATATTTT
TRBJ2-7,-,TRBD2,TRBV5-4,15,CASSLGRGGLYEQYF,TGTGCCAGCAGCTTGGGTCGGGGGGGCCTTTACGAGCAGTACTTC
TRBJ1-1,-,TRBD1,TRBV11-2,15,CASSPGDRLRTEAFF,TGTGCCAGCAGCCCAGGGGACAGGTTGAGGACTGAAGCTTTCTTT
TRBJ2-7,once,-,TRBV28,14,CASSLSGAPVEQYF,TGTGCCAGCAGTTTATCGGGGGCGCCGGTCGAGCAGTACTTC
TRBJ2-1,-,TRBD1,TRBV2,15,CASRETGGVHNEQFF,TGTGCCAGCAGGGAGACAGGGGGGGTTCACAATGAGCAGTTCTTC